What follows are 10 T cell receptor beta chains derived from one specimen sequenced in a study of T cells after yellow fever vaccination. TCRdb fed the 5' RACE reads into MiXCR, producing one record per CDR3 protein. Among 340,000 or so distinct CDR3 sequences, around 12% were seen once, and the ten largest hold approximately 3.3%. The sequencing used CD4+ T cells sorted from PBMCs, collected 15 days after the yellow fever booster vaccination. Receptors originate from a man younger than 35 who received the YFV17D yellow fever vaccine.

This chain connects TRBV2 to TRBJ2-5; D may be TRBD2 (6 bases). This CDR3 is built from 12 residues. The V end lost 6 bases, the J end lost 2 bases, and 7 bases lay between the germline ends. CDR1 SNHLY and CDR2 FYNNEI come from the germline V gene. In nucleotides, the CDR3 is TGTGCCAGCAGGCGGGAACAAGAGACCCAGTACTTC. This sequence encodes CASRREQETQYF.

The V gene is TRBV5-5, the J gene TRBJ1-2, with 9 bases fitting TRBD1. Germline values: CDR1 SGHKS, CDR2 YYEKEE (reference sequence). The CDR3 extends over 14 amino acids. V gave up 3 bases and J gave up 7 bases; unmatched junction bases: 7. CDR3 residues: CASSSGQGVGGYTF. The CDR3 region has the DNA TGTGCCAGCAGCTCGGGACAGGGCGTGGGTGGCTACACCTTC.

This clonotype was picked up a small number of times. The J gene is TRBJ2-1, the V gene TRBV24-1, with 8 bases matching TRBD1. Germline values: CDR1 KGHDR, CDR2 SFDVKD. The CDR3 contains 16 residues. V trimming: 1 base; J trimming: 7 bases; junction bases outside the gene matches: 8. The CDR3 bases are TGTGCCACCAGTGATTTCGGACAGGGCGGGCGTAATGAGCAGTTCTTC. Translating it yields CATSDFGQGGRNEQFF.

This clonotype was observed a few times. The chain recombines TRBV10-3 with TRBJ2-2; no reliable D call. The CDR3 is made up of 14 amino acids. Germline V gives CDR1 ENHRY, CDR2 SYGVKD. Trimming shortened V by 8 bases and J by 1 base, and 11 bases separated the two germline ends. Written as DNA, the CDR3 is TGTGCCATCTCTCAGGACGGGAACACCGGGGAGCTGTTTTTT. Translating gives CAISQDGNTGELFF.

This sequence joins TRBV10-3 and TRBJ2-7; D might be TRBD1 (6 bases). Germline values: CDR1 ENHRY, CDR2 SYGVKD. Trimming took off 4 bases at V and 0 bases at J, with 7 bases between the two ends. The CDR3 length is 13 residues. The chain's CDR3 is CAISGTDSYEQYF. The CDR3 DNA sequence: TGTGCCATCAGTGGGACAGACTCCTACGAGCAGTACTTC.

A few counts support this clonotype. The chain uses TRBV7-9 and TRBJ1-3; D call uncertain. V lost 3 bases and J 0 bases, leaving 18 bases between the germline ends. Germline assignment: CDR1 SEHNR and CDR2 FQNEAQ (reference sequence). The length of the CDR3 is 18 residues. CDR3 residues: CASSLLSGGMISGNTIYF. In DNA, the CDR3 is TGTGCCAGCAGCTTGTTATCGGGCGGGATGATCTCTGGAAACACCATATATTTT.

In this sample, this clonotype turned up a few times. The chain combines TRBV2 with TRBJ2-7, with D tentatively TRBD1 (6 bases). The CDR3 is 14 amino acids. Germline lookup yields CDR1 SNHLY and CDR2 FYNNEI. Trimming cost V 7 bases and J 1 base, with 14 bases left between them. The CDR3 is CASKDGTKSYEQYF. The CDR3 region has the DNA TGTGCCAGCAAAGATGGGACAAAGTCCTACGAGCAGTACTTC.

The chain recombines TRBV27 with TRBJ2-7, with D tentatively TRBD2 (6 bases). The CDR3 has 14 residues. The germline V gene has CDR1 MNHEY and CDR2 SMNVEV (reference sequence). V was cut by 6 bases and J by 0 bases, with 12 bases left in between. CDR3: CASRVEGGSYEQYF. CDR3 DNA: TGTGCCAGCAGGGTAGAGGGAGGCTCCTACGAGCAGTACTTC.

The chain carries TRBV28 and TRBJ1-1; 8 positions match TRBD1. There are 16 residues in the CDR3. After removal of 3 bases from V and 1 base from J, the junction contained 7 bases not matched to a gene. Germline CDR1 and CDR2: MDHEN and SYDVKM. In DNA, the CDR3 is TGTGCCAGCAGTTTTGGACAGGGTCCGGGGAACACTGAAGCTTTCTTT. It translates to CASSFGQGPGNTEAFF. The variable domain in full, with the rest retrieved from reference TRBV28 and TRBJ1-1, is DVKVTQSSRYLVKRTGEKVFLECVQDMDHENMFWYRQDPGLGLRLIYFSYDVKMKEKGDIPEGYSVSREKKERFSLILESASTNQTSMYLCASSFGQGPGNTEAFFGQGTRLTVV.

The rearrangement joins TRBV11-2 to TRBJ2-2; D gene unclear. Trimming shortened V by 5 bases and J by 4 bases, and 17 bases separated the two germline ends. Germline V gene lookup returns CDR1 SGHAT and CDR2 FQNNGV. CDR3 size: 16 residues. CDR3 in DNA: TGTGCCAGCAGCCGAAACGCGGTTTTCGGCACCGGGGAGCTGTTTTTT. This translates into CASSRNAVFGTGELFF.